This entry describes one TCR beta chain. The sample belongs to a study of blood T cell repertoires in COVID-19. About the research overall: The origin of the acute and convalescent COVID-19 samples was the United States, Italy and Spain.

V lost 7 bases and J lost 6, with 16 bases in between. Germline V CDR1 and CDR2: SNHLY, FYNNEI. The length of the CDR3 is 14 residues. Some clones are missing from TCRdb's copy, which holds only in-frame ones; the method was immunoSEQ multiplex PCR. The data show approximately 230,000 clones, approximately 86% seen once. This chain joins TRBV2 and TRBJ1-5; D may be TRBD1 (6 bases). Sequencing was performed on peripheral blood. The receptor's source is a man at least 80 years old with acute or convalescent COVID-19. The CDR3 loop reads CASKVGGAAQPQHF. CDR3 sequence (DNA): TGTGCCAGCAAGGTGGGGGGGGCTGCTCAGCCCCAGCATTTT.